The clone carrying this TCR beta chain appeared a few times. CDR1 is LGHNA, CDR2 YNFKEQ, per germline. V gave up 0 bases and J gave up 3 bases, with 9 bases separating them. This CDR3 has 15 residues. TCRdb re-called the 5' RACE reads with MiXCR, one entry per CDR3 protein. The sample holds 75,000 to 100,000 distinct CDR3 sequences; over 8% are singletons and the top ten take around 17%. These data come from a study of T cells after yellow fever vaccination. Points from the study as a whole: A limited proportion of clonotypes was detected within both the CD4 and CD8 compartments. Abundant clonotypes from the bulk population could have been carried over as contaminants into FACS-sorted repertoires.

The source is a man younger than 35 who received the YFV17D yellow fever vaccine. The source was CD8+ T cells not binding an NS4B(214-222) dextramer, sorted from PBMCs, collected around 15 days after the first yellow fever vaccination. This chain joins TRBV4-2 and TRBJ1-5, with D hard to call. Here the CDR3 reads CASSQDGEINQPQHF. CDR3 bases: TGTGCCAGCAGCCAAGATGGGGAGATCAATCAGCCCCAGCATTTT.